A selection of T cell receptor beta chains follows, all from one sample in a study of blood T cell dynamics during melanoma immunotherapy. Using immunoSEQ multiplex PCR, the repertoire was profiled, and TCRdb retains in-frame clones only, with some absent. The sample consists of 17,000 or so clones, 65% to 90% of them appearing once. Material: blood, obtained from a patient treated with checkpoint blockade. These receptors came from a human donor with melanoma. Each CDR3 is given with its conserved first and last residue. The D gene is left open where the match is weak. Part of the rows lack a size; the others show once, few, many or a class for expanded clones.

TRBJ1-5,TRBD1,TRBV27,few,CASRDTGASQPQHF,TGTGCCAGCAGGGACACAGGGGCCTCTCAGCCCCAGCATTTT
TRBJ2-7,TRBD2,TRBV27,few,CASSPRTSGNVVQYF,TGTGCCAGCAGTCCGAGGACTAGCGGGAATGTTGTGCAGTACTTC
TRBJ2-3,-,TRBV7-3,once,CASSFAGRVADTQYF,TGTGCCAGCAGCTTCGCGGGACGGGTCGCAGATACGCAGTATTTT
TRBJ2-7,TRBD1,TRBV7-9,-,CASSYGRGDRAYEQYF,TGTGCCAGCAGCTATGGTCGGGGGGACAGGGCCTACGAGCAGTACTTC
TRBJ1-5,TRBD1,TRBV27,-,CASSYTGRGQFRNQPQHF,TGTGCCAGCAGTTATACGGGGAGGGGGCAATTTCGAAATCAGCCCCAGCATTTT
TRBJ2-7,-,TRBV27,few,CASSFSSLGGEQYF,TGTGCCAGCAGTTTTTCATCTCTGGGCGGCGAGCAGTACTTC
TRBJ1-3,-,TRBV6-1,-,CASSARFSGNTIYF,TGTGCCAGCAGTGCCCGGTTCTCTGGAAACACCATATATTTT
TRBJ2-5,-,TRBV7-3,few,CASSFGSQETQYF,TGTGCCAGCAGCTTTGGTAGCCAAGAGACCCAGTACTTC
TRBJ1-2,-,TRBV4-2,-,CASSQEEGSGYTF,TGTGCCAGCAGCCAAGAAGAAGGGAGTGGCTACACCTTC
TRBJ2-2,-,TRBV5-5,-,CASSLLGPGELFF,TGTGCCAGCAGCTTGCTTGGTCCCGGGGAGCTGTTTTTT
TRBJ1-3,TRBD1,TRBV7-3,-,CASRETGAGNTIYF,TGTGCCAGCAGGGAAACAGGGGCTGGAAACACCATATATTTT
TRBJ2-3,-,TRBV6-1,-,CASSDPGTDTQYF,TGTGCCAGCAGTGACCCAGGCACAGATACGCAGTATTTT
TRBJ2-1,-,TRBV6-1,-,CASSEVPGSYNEQFF,TGTGCCAGCAGTGAAGTCCCGGGGTCCTACAATGAGCAGTTCTTC
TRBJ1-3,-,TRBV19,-,CASSIGWDSGNTIYF,TGTGCCAGTAGTATTGGATGGGACTCTGGAAACACCATATATTTT
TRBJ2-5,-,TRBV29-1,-,CSAKWGLQETQYF,TGCAGCGCGAAGTGGGGACTTCAAGAGACCCAGTACTTC